This T cell receptor beta chain stems from a study of response to subunit inactivated influenza vaccine. TCRdb re-called the RT-PCR reads with MiXCR, one entry per CDR3 protein. The table includes about 700,000 distinct CDR3 sequences, approximately 13% detected once. A remark on this clonotype: Its antigen is undetermined.

General study points: Each seasonal flu vaccination may recruit only limited new T cells, authors suggested.

The CDR3 is 14 amino acids. V dropped 3 bases and J dropped 0 bases, with 6 bases sitting between them. Germline CDR1 DFQATT, CDR2 SNEGSKA (reference sequence). The TCR originated in a man aged 50-59 years who received an inactivated influenza vaccine. The chain carries TRBV20-1 and TRBJ2-6; no firm D call. The sample in question was PBMCs from blood, obtained approximately 15 days before vaccination. The CDR3 bases are TGCAGTGCTAGGAGTTACTCTGGGGCCAACGTCCTGACTTTC. Amino acid sequence: CSARSYSGANVLTF.